These 27 T cell receptor beta chains came from one sample sequenced in a study of blood T cell repertoires in COVID-19. The protocol was immunoSEQ multiplex PCR, while the TCRdb copy is restricted to in-frame clones and leaves out a portion. Among about 400,000 clones listed, nearly 90% were seen once. The sequenced sample consisted of PBMCs or T cells enriched from blood (not recorded which). The receptors shown here come from a woman aged 25-40 years who had recovered from COVID-19.

This clone was picked up one time. V usage is TRBV11-2 and J usage is TRBJ2-5, with D possibly matching TRBD2 (5 bases). This CDR3 is 14 amino acids long. Between the trimmed V and J ends, which lost 1 base and 2 bases, there was a span of 8 bases. From germline, CDR1 is SGHAT and CDR2 FQNNGV. The CDR3 reads CASSLGGGQETQYF. CDR3 in DNA: TGTGCCAGCAGCTTAGGCGGAGGACAAGAGACCCAGTACTTC.

The chain is built from TRBV2 and TRBJ1-2; D gene ambiguous. Germline V CDR1 and CDR2: SNHLY, FYNNEI. The length of the CDR3 is 11 residues. Trimming pared 4 bases from V and 5 bases from J, leaving 5 bases between. CDR3 DNA sequence: TGTGCCAGCAGTGGAGGTTATGGCTACACCTTC. Amino acid sequence: CASSGGYGYTF.

The chain uses TRBV5-4 and TRBJ1-2; D is perhaps TRBD1 (6 bases). Trimming pared 0 bases from V and 4 bases from J, leaving 13 bases between. The CDR3 covers 15 residues. Germline loops: CDR1 SGHNT, CDR2 YYREEE (reference sequence). CDR3 sequence (DNA): TGTGCCAGCAGCTTGGATCCCGGCAGGGGCTATGGCTACACCTTC. Protein: CASSLDPGRGYGYTF.

This sequence joins TRBV19 and TRBJ2-2, with 7 bases aligning to TRBD1. Germline V CDR1 and CDR2: LNHDA, SQIVND (reference sequence). There are 16 residues in the CDR3. Trimming removed 5 bases from V and 0 bases from J; junction bases left unmatched: 6. The CDR3, as DNA: TGTGCCAGTAGTCTTGTGGGACAGACGAACACCGGGGAGCTGTTTTTT. This codes for CASSLVGQTNTGELFF. The whole variable domain, filled in from reference TRBV19 and TRBJ2-2, reads DGGITQSPKYLFRKEGQNVTLSCEQNLNHDAMYWYRQDPGQGLRLIYYSQIVNDFQKGDIAEGYSVSREKKESFPLTVTSAQKNPTAFYLCASSLVGQTNTGELFFGEGSRLTVL.

The sample holds a few counts of this clone. The rearrangement joins TRBV6-1 to TRBJ2-7; TRBD1 matches at 9 bases. The ends lost 3 bases at V and 0 bases at J; junction bases unmatched: 15. Germline V gene lookup returns CDR1 MNHNS and CDR2 SASEGT. The CDR3 runs 19 residues. CDR3 coding DNA: TGTGCCAGCAGTGACCCCTGGACAGGGGACTTCAGGAGCTCCTACGAGCAGTACTTC. Translation gives CASSDPWTGDFRSSYEQYF.

The chain combines TRBV21-1 with TRBJ1-2; TRBD1 was called by the table and not checked on the DNA. TRBV21-1 is a pseudogene segment. This CDR3 contains 16 residues. This CDR3 reads CASSIATRDRVSGYTF. CDR3 DNA sequence: TGTGCCAGCAGCATCGCTACCCGGGACAGGGTAAGTGGCTACACCTTC.

The V gene is TRBV11-2, the J gene TRBJ2-1; 8 positions match TRBD1. V gave up 0 bases and J gave up 8 bases; unmatched junction bases: 12. Per the germline V gene, CDR1 is SGHAT and CDR2 is FQNNGV. CDR3 size: 17 residues. As DNA, the CDR3 is TGTGCCAGCAGCTTAGATGCGTGGGACAGGCGGGCGGATGAGCAGTTCTTC. Translation gives CASSLDAWDRRADEQFF.

The chain employs TRBV6-5 and TRBJ2-1; 8 positions agree with TRBD2. The CDR3 runs to 13 residues. The ends lost 6 bases at V and 7 bases at J; junction bases unmatched: 5. From germline, CDR1 is MNHEY and CDR2 SVGAGI. The DNA of the CDR3 is TGTGCCAGCAGGGTAGCGGGACGTAATGAGCAGTTCTTC. This translates into CASRVAGRNEQFF.

This clone has only one observation. The chain uses TRBV7-8 and TRBJ2-3, with TRBD2 matching 11 bases. The CDR3 totals 15 residues. In germline, CDR1 is SGHVS, CDR2 FQNEAQ. Trimming removed 2 bases from V and 4 bases from J; junction bases left unmatched: 2. The CDR3 DNA is TGTGCCAGCAGCTTACAGGGACTAGCGGCAGATACGCAGTATTTT. It translates to CASSLQGLAADTQYF.

This clone has only a few counts. The chain recombines TRBV19 with TRBJ1-6, with 7 bases fitting TRBD1. With 6 bases clipped from V and 7 bases from J, the junction kept 9 bases outside the gene matches. Germline-derived CDR1 and CDR2 are LNHDA and SQIVND (reference sequence). This CDR3 is built from 15 residues. As DNA, the CDR3 is TGTGCCAGTAGGGGCCCCGGGACAGAGAATTCACCCCTCCACTTT. Amino acid sequence: CASRGPGTENSPLHF. The full variable domain, in which reference TRBV19 and TRBJ1-6 provide the parts outside the CDR3, is DGGITQSPKYLFRKEGQNVTLSCEQNLNHDAMYWYRQDPGQGLRLIYYSQIVNDFQKGDIAEGYSVSREKKESFPLTVTSAQKNPTAFYLCASRGPGTENSPLHFGNGTRLTVT.

The rearrangement uses TRBV2 and TRBJ2-5, with a weak D call TRBD2 (6 bases). Germline assignment: CDR1 SNHLY and CDR2 FYNNEI. The CDR3 has 14 residues. Trimming cost V 7 bases and J 2 bases, with 14 bases left between them. In DNA, the CDR3 is TGTGCCAGCACCCCCGGGACTTTTCAAGAGACCCAGTACTTC. It is translated as CASTPGTFQETQYF.

The CDR3, as DNA: TGTGCCAGCTCACCATGGACAGGGGAGCACCAAGAGACCCAGTACTTC. It encodes CASSPWTGEHQETQYF. The genes are TRBV18 and TRBJ2-5; 9 bases are shared with TRBD1. With V trimmed by 2 bases and J by 0 bases, 4 bases remained unmatched. Germline loops: CDR1 KGHSH, CDR2 LQKENI. This CDR3 contains 16 residues.

The chain joins TRBV28 to TRBJ1-2, with 7 positions matching TRBD1. The CDR3 spans 14 residues. Germline V CDR1 and CDR2: MDHEN, SYDVKM. The J segment lost 6 bases and the V segment lost 6 bases, leaving 10 bases of the junction unmatched. The CDR3 sequence: CASSQDDRVDGYTF. In DNA form, the CDR3 reads TGTGCCAGCAGCCAAGACGACAGGGTGGATGGCTACACCTTC.

The chain recombines TRBV5-4 with TRBJ2-2; 10 bases line up with TRBD2. Germline V lookup: CDR1 SGHNT, CDR2 YYREEE (reference sequence). With 3 bases clipped from V and 2 bases from J, the junction kept 1 base outside the gene matches. The CDR3 length is 15 residues. The CDR3 sequence is CASSWTSGNTGELFF. The CDR3 DNA follows: TGTGCCAGCAGCTGGACTAGCGGAAACACCGGGGAGCTGTTTTTT.

The chain is built from TRBV7-3 and TRBJ2-2; D is uncertain. This CDR3 spans 14 amino acids. Germline V lookup: CDR1 SGHTA, CDR2 FQGTGA. Trimming left V 1 base short and J 2 bases short, with 5 bases between. For the CDR3, the DNA is TGTGCCAGCAGCTTAAGGCAAAACACCGGGGAGCTGTTTTTT. Encoded protein: CASSLRQNTGELFF.

This clone was observed a single time. The chain couples TRBV5-6 to TRBJ1-6; D is unclear. The V gene lost 4 bases and the J gene lost 8 bases, with 10 bases spanning the gap. From germline, CDR1 is SGHDT and CDR2 YYEEEE. CDR3 size: 13 residues. CDR3 sequence: CASSPLAHSPLHF. Here the CDR3 DNA reads TGTGCCAGCAGCCCGTTGGCACATTCACCCCTCCACTTT.

This chain's CDR3 is CASSVGLSNSPLHF. The CDR3, as DNA: TGTGCCAGCAGCGTAGGGCTTTCGAATTCACCCCTCCACTTT. The rearrangement joins TRBV9 to TRBJ1-6; the D is unclear. The CDR3 totals 14 residues. V was trimmed by 0 bases and J by 7 bases, leaving 8 bases between them. The germline V gene encodes CDR1 SGDLS and CDR2 YYNGEE.

This chain joins TRBV27 and TRBJ2-7; 12 nucleotides agree with TRBD2. V was clipped by 3 bases and J by 2 bases; unmatched bases: 11. Germline V gene lookup returns CDR1 MNHEY and CDR2 SMNVEV (reference sequence). This CDR3 contains 18 residues. CDR3 region: CASSFLAGGPIGPYEQYF. The CDR3 nucleotides are TGTGCCAGCAGTTTCCTAGCGGGAGGGCCCATCGGTCCCTACGAGCAGTACTTC.

This clone was seen just once. The V and J genes are TRBV10-3 and TRBJ1-1; 7 bases are a match to TRBD1. Per germline, CDR1 ENHRY and CDR2 SYGVKD. This CDR3 contains 13 residues. V shed 7 bases, J shed 2 bases, and the junction held 4 bases outside the gene matches. The CDR3 protein is CAIMGTANTEAFF. In DNA, the CDR3 is TGTGCCATCATGGGGACAGCTAACACTGAAGCTTTCTTT.

The chain links TRBV3-1 (or the pseudogene TRBV3-2) to TRBJ2-1; D gene ambiguous. Germline assignment: CDR1 LGHDT and CDR2 YNNKEL (reference sequence). The CDR3 runs 15 residues. V was trimmed by 3 bases and J by 3 bases, leaving 12 bases between them. In nucleotides, the CDR3 is TGTGCCAGCAGCCAGTTGGCAGATCTCTACAATGAGCAGTTCTTC. Its translation: CASSQLADLYNEQFF.

The chain carries TRBV2 and TRBJ2-1, with D possibly being TRBD2 (6 bases). Germline assignment: CDR1 SNHLY and CDR2 FYNNEI. The V end was cut by 1 base, the J end by 0 bases, with 7 bases between. The CDR3 runs to 15 residues. CDR3 in DNA: TGTGCCAGCAGTGAAGGGGACTCCTCCTACAATGAGCAGTTCTTC. Residues: CASSEGDSSYNEQFF.

The chain is built from TRBV2 and TRBJ2-2; 7 nucleotides line up with TRBD1. This CDR3 comprises 16 residues. Losses at the gene ends were 7 bases for V and 0 bases for J; bases not matched to a gene: 8. Germline CDR1 and CDR2: SNHLY and FYNNEI. CDR3 bases: TGTGCCAGCAATCGACAGGGAATAGCGAACACCGGGGAGCTGTTTTTT. This sequence encodes CASNRQGIANTGELFF.

V and J are TRBV19 and TRBJ2-7, with 9 nucleotides matching TRBD1. V trimming: 4 bases; J trimming: 1 base; junction bases outside the gene matches: 5. This CDR3 is 15 amino acids long. Germline V gene data show CDR1 as LNHDA and CDR2 as SQIVND (reference sequence). CDR3 sequence: CASSRDRAVSYEQYF. CDR3 DNA sequence: TGTGCCAGTAGTAGGGACAGGGCAGTTTCCTACGAGCAGTACTTC.

The chain couples TRBV5-1 to TRBJ2-7; 8 nucleotides match TRBD1. The CDR3 is 15 residues long. The trim removed 2 bases at V and 0 bases at J, leaving 4 bases unmatched. Germline CDR1 reads SGHRS; CDR2 reads YFSETQ. CDR3 nucleotide sequence: TGCGCCAGCAGCTTAGGACAGGGTGGCTCCTACGAGCAGTACTTC. Its translation: CASSLGQGGSYEQYF.

This clone was picked up one time. The chain uses TRBV7-9 and TRBJ1-2, with 8 bases that match TRBD1. V was pared by 4 bases and J by 8 bases, with 6 bases of the junction left unmatched. Germline lookup yields CDR1 SEHNR and CDR2 FQNEAQ (reference sequence). The CDR3 sequence is 13 residues long. CDR3 bases: TGTGCCAGCAGCTCGAGGGACAGGTGGGGCTACACCTTC. This sequence encodes CASSSRDRWGYTF.

This rearrangement joins TRBV4-2 to TRBJ1-1, with D perhaps TRBD1 (6 bases). V lost 1 base to trimming and J lost 9 bases, with 18 bases between them. The CDR3 consists of 15 residues. The V gene's germline CDR1 is LGHNA and CDR2 YNFKEQ. The CDR3 DNA sequence: TGTGCCAGCAGCCAAGTCCCTCGGGGGGCGGCGAAAGCTTTCTTT. It codes for CASSQVPRGAAKAFF.

The gene calls are TRBV28 and TRBJ1-1; D ambiguous. The CDR3 sequence is 16 residues long. Germline V gives CDR1 MDHEN, CDR2 SYDVKM. V was shortened by 2 bases and J by 2 bases, with 15 bases between the two germline ends. CDR3 amino acids: CASSLNNGIGNTEAFF. As DNA, the CDR3 is TGTGCCAGCAGTTTAAATAACGGGATTGGCAACACTGAAGCTTTCTTT.